The clone carrying this T cell receptor (beta chain) was seen more than once but under ten times. The use of a sample-barcoded 5' primer and a J-beta primer mix characterized a second PCR of 7 to 11 cycles. Each CDR3 protein is one row after TCRdb ran MiXCR on the 5' RACE reads. The sample has around 750,000 distinct CDR3 sequences, approximately 55% seen once. The draw of peripheral blood yielded about 9.4 milliliters from each donor. This sample was included in a study of blood T cells in healthy people across ages. Study as a whole: Roughly one uniquely barcoded beta molecule per two T cells was captured.

V was pared by 5 bases and J by 3 bases, with 14 bases between. Germline CDR1 SGHVS, CDR2 FNYEAQ. There are 14 residues in the CDR3. The clonotype comes from an elderly man in good health. Sequencing was carried out using blood. The chain combines TRBV7-6 with TRBJ2-7; D ambiguous. The CDR3 spells CASSPPDLIYEQYF. The DNA for the CDR3 is TGTGCCAGCAGCCCGCCGGACCTGATCTACGAGCAGTACTTC.